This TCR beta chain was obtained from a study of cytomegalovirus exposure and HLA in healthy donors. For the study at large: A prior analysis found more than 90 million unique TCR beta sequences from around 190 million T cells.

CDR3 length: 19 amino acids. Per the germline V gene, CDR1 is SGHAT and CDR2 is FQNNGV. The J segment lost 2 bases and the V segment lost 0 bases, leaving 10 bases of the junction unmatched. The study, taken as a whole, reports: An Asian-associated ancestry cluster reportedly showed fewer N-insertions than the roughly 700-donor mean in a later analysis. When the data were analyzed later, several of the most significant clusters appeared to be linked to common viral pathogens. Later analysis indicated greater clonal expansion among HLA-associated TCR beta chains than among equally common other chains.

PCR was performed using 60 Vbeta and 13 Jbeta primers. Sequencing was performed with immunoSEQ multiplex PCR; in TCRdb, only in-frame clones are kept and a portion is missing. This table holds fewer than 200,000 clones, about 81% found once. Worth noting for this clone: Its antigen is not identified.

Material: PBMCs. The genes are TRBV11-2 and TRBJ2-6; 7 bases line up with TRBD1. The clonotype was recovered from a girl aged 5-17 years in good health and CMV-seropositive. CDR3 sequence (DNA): TGTGCCAGCAGCTTAGATCTGGACAGGCCGGGGCCTGGGGCCAACGTCCTGACTTTC. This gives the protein CASSLDLDRPGPGANVLTF.